This TCR beta chain was recorded in a study of cytotoxic CD8 clonotypes in ibrutinib-treated CLL. Germline V gene sequence: CDR1 MNHEY, CDR2 SMNVEV (reference sequence). The CDR3 length is 13 residues. V was clipped by 5 bases and J by 6 bases, with 14 bases between them. Using immunoSEQ multiplex PCR, the repertoire was profiled, and TCRdb retains in-frame clones only, with some absent. The data show around 250,000 clones, around three quarters seen once. Here the sequenced sample was PBMCs, taken after 24 months of ibrutinib treatment. The chain is built from TRBV27 and TRBJ2-7, with D possibly TRBD2 on 5 matching bases. The sequence was obtained from a human donor with chronic lymphocytic leukemia. The CDR3 DNA is TGTGCCAGCAGTCGATACAGCCGGGGCGAGCAGTACTTC. Translation: CASSRYSRGEQYF.